Listed below are T cell receptor beta chains from one sample, sequenced in a study of regulatory T cells in long-lasting Graves disease. TCRdb recomputed calls from the multiplex PCR reads with MiXCR, one row per CDR3 protein. The data contain roughly 450,000 distinct CDR3 sequences, 20% to 25% of them singletons. The sequences come from peripheral blood mononuclear cells (PBMCs), collected when the disease was refractory, from a patient treated with antithyroid drugs. These receptor sequences come from a female donor with Graves disease. CDR3s include the opening cysteine and the closing phenylalanine or tryptophan. D genes are given only for firm matches.

TRBD1,TRBV5-1,CAGRPRTGRVLLAEKLFF
.,TRBV7-9,CASSRAPSVYEQYF
TRBD2,TRBV2,CASTSGIYEQYF
.,TRBV28,CASSLGTGGGYGYTFGSGTEAFF
.,TRBV28,CASIEYTGELFF
TRBD2,TRBV24-1,CATSDSILAGGSHEQFF
.,TRBV7-2,CASSLAAGSISYGYTF
.,TRBV27,CASSLSTVTSYEQYF
.,TRBV12-3/TRBV12-4,CASSFSRGSETQYF
.,TRBV7-2,CASSPAGTTSTDTQYF
.,TRBV5-6,CASSPDGGYGPEAFF
TRBD1,TRBV10-3,CAARPGTGGFGEQYF
TRBD1,TRBV7-3,CASSLTGRGDGYTF
.,TRBV29-1,CSVEDLGRGQETQYF
.,TRBV2,CASSDRGVAQPQHF
TRBD2,TRBV20-1,CSAREGTTSTDTQYF
TRBD1,TRBV19,CATRQGLANQPQHF
TRBD2,TRBV12-3/TRBV12-4,CASSWGTSGRDEQYF
.,TRBV28,CASSLTSWAETQYF
.,TRBV7-9,CASSLGISEQFF
.,TRBV6-1,CASRQGLTGPEQYF
.,TRBV7-9,CASSPLLGAEAFF
TRBD1,TRBV5-4,CASSPGQSQETQYF
TRBD2,TRBV7-2,CASSLASGASGRAETQYF
.,TRBV6-2/TRBV6-3,CASSYSPAQPQHF
.,TRBV9,CASSPGVLVAEAFF
.,TRBV7-3,CASSPYGGVETQYF
.,TRBV7-3,CASSLNRNTGELFF
TRBD2,TRBV2,CASSVRASGETQYF
.,TRBV28,CASSTGSDDQPQHF
TRBD1,TRBV28,CASSGGQDNQPQHF
.,TRBV7-2,CASSLIPSQETQYF
TRBD1,TRBV12-3/TRBV12-4,CASNRGTGSIQPQHF
TRBD1,TRBV4-2,CASSQAGQGSHEQYF
.,TRBV29-1,CSVVEGLTGQGYTF
.,TRBV6-1,CASRYRSLNTEAFF
.,TRBV4-1,CASSQGRLETQYF
.,TRBV19,CASMSSTEAFF
TRBD2,TRBV11-1,CASPEAGGPSNEQFF
TRBD2,TRBV7-3,CASSFAGGGSYNEQFF
.,TRBV5-1,CASSPSWDYEQYF
TRBD2,TRBV6-2/TRBV6-3,CASSYRGRGEQYF
.,TRBV12-3/TRBV12-4,CASSFRRGSSGNTIYF
TRBD1,TRBV29-1,CSGRQGPDTQYF
.,TRBV6-2/TRBV6-3,CASSEMGGSAGELFF
.,TRBV7-9,CASSLSPAPYEQYF
.,TRBV2,CASSEISGWANEKLFF